This passage covers 17 T cell receptor beta chains from one sample sequenced in a study of blood T cell repertoires in COVID-19. Method: immunoSEQ multiplex PCR; TCRdb's copy keeps in-frame clones and lacks some. Here the sample spans around 100,000 clones, roughly nine tenths being singletons. The specimen was peripheral blood. The receptors come from a man between 45 and 60 years old with acute or convalescent COVID-19.

V usage is TRBV5-5 and J usage is TRBJ2-7, with D unresolved. Germline V gene data show CDR1 as SGHKS and CDR2 as YYEKEE (reference sequence). Trimming pared 0 bases from V and 1 base from J, leaving 11 bases between. CDR3 length equals 15 residues. The CDR3 DNA sequence: TGTGCCAGCAGCTTGGGGCCGGCTAGTTCCTACGAGCAGTACTTC. Translated, it gives CASSLGPASSYEQYF.

The chain combines TRBV5-8 with TRBJ1-5, with a possible D match to TRBD1 (5 bases). Germline values: CDR1 SGHTS, CDR2 YDEGEE. This CDR3 is 16 amino acids long. V was pared by 0 bases and J by 4 bases, with 14 bases between. The CDR3 loop is CASSLDRGGGNQPQHF. The CDR3 DNA reads TGTGCCAGCAGCTTGGATCGGGGGGGTGGTAATCAGCCCCAGCATTTT.

The V call is TRBV19, the J call TRBJ2-7; no reliable D call. V lost 3 bases, J lost 5 bases, and 14 bases lay in between. This CDR3 spans 14 amino acids. CDR1 is LNHDA, CDR2 SQIVND, per germline (reference sequence). Here the CDR3 DNA reads TGTGCCAGTAGTATTACGTGGCGTCAGGACGAGCAGTACTTC. Protein sequence: CASSITWRQDEQYF.

The chain is built from TRBV19 and TRBJ2-3, with TRBD2 matching over 9 bases. In germline, CDR1 is LNHDA, CDR2 SQIVND (reference sequence). Losses at the gene ends were 6 bases for V and 4 bases for J; bases not matched to a gene: 8. This CDR3 is built from 15 residues. The DNA for the CDR3 is TGTGCCAGTAGCCTGATAGCGGGAGTTGCAGATACGCAGTATTTT. This sequence encodes CASSLIAGVADTQYF.

The chain has TRBV7-9 and TRBJ2-7; weak D call: TRBD1 (6 bases). This CDR3 has 13 residues. Trimming cost V 5 bases and J 2 bases, with 10 bases left between them. The germline V gene has CDR1 SEHNR and CDR2 FQNEAQ (reference sequence). Here the CDR3 DNA reads TGTGCCAGCAGCCTGGACAGCCCCTACGAGCAGTACTTC. Its translation is CASSLDSPYEQYF.

This chain joins TRBV10-3 and TRBJ2-2; TRBD2 matches 13 bases. V shed 6 bases and J 5 bases; nucleotides not matched to a gene: 3. The germline gives CDR1 ENHRY, CDR2 SYGVKD. The CDR3 is 15 residues long. Here the CDR3 DNA reads TGTGCCATCAGCGGACTAGCGGGAGATACCGGGGAGCTGTTTTTT. This sequence encodes CAISGLAGDTGELFF.

The chain carries TRBV3-1 (or the pseudogene TRBV3-2) and TRBJ2-3, with TRBD2 matching over 7 bases. V was clipped by 5 bases and J by 5 bases; unmatched bases: 16. The germline V gene has CDR1 LGHDT and CDR2 YNNKEL (reference sequence). The CDR3 runs to 17 residues. The CDR3 here is CASSSPGEGSFGDTQYF. For the CDR3, the DNA is TGTGCCAGCAGCTCCCCCGGGGAGGGTTCATTTGGAGATACGCAGTATTTT.

The J gene is TRBJ1-2, the V gene TRBV4-1, with 7 bases fitting TRBD1. Germline loops: CDR1 MGHRA, CDR2 YSYEKL. The CDR3 contains 14 residues. V lost 1 base and J lost 4; bases outside the gene matches: 3. The CDR3 sequence is CASSQGPGGYGYTF. The CDR3, as DNA: TGCGCCAGCAGCCAAGGGCCAGGGGGCTATGGCTACACCTTC.

V gene TRBV5-5 combines with J gene TRBJ1-2, with no clear D. CDR3 length: 13 residues. Trimming removed 0 bases from V and 8 bases from J, with 11 bases in between. Looked up from germline, CDR1 is SGHKS and CDR2 is YYEKEE (reference sequence). The CDR3 sequence is CASSLAHVRGYTF. CDR3 bases: TGTGCCAGCAGCTTGGCCCACGTGCGGGGCTACACCTTC.

V and J are TRBV5-4 and TRBJ1-1, with 7 bases fitting TRBD1. The CDR3 contains 16 residues. Losses at the gene ends were 1 base for V and 4 bases for J; bases not matched to a gene: 10. The germline gives CDR1 SGHNT, CDR2 YYREEE (reference sequence). The CDR3 loop is CASSLSTGVLVTEAFF. The CDR3 coding sequence is TGTGCCAGCAGCTTGTCTACAGGGGTTCTGGTCACTGAAGCTTTCTTT.

The rearrangement joins TRBV19 to TRBJ1-4; the D is unclear. There are 14 residues in the CDR3. The germline CDR1 and CDR2 sequences are LNHDA and SQIVND (reference sequence). Trimming cost V 3 bases and J 4 bases, with 9 bases left between them. CDR3: CASSIIGLNEKLFF. The CDR3 DNA follows: TGTGCCAGTAGTATCATCGGTCTTAATGAAAAACTGTTTTTT. The whole variable domain, remainder taken from reference TRBV19 and TRBJ1-4, is DGGITQSPKYLFRKEGQNVTLSCEQNLNHDAMYWYRQDPGQGLRLIYYSQIVNDFQKGDIAEGYSVSREKKESFPLTVTSAQKNPTAFYLCASSIIGLNEKLFFGSGTQLSVL.

This chain joins TRBV12-3 or TRBV12-4 and TRBJ1-4; D is possibly TRBD1 (5 bases). Trimming took 1 base from V and 14 from J, leaving 11 bases between them. The CDR3 contains 12 residues. CDR3 in amino acids: CASSLDRGRLFF. CDR3 nucleotides: TGTGCCAGCAGTTTAGATAGGGGTCGGCTGTTTTTT.

The chain uses TRBV7-2 and TRBJ2-7, with 8 bases identical to TRBD2. The junction had 4 bases not matched to a gene; V was cut back by 3 bases and J by 0 bases. CDR1 is SGHTA and CDR2 is FQGNSA in the germline V gene. The CDR3 runs 15 residues. The CDR3, as DNA: TGTGCCAGCAGCTTGGCCGGGACTAGCTCCTACGAGCAGTACTTC. It yields the protein CASSLAGTSSYEQYF.

In its sample, this clone was seen a few times. The genes are TRBV10-3 and TRBJ2-5, with 10 nucleotides matching TRBD2. The CDR3 runs 16 residues. Trimming took 3 bases from V and 4 from J; bases not matched to a gene: 8. The germline CDR1 and CDR2 sequences are ENHRY and SYGVKD. The CDR3 sequence is CAISDILAGTGETQYF. The CDR3 region has the DNA TGTGCCATCAGTGACATACTAGCGGGAACCGGAGAGACCCAGTACTTC.

CDR3 sequence: CASSYRQYANTEAFF. CDR3 bases: TGTGCCAGCAGTTACCGACAGTATGCGAACACTGAAGCTTTCTTT. V is TRBV6-5 and J is TRBJ1-1; maybe TRBD1 (5 bases). CDR1 and CDR2 (germline): MNHEY, SVGAGI. The ends were cut back, 2 bases at V and 1 base at J, with 11 bases in the middle. The CDR3 is made up of 15 amino acids.

The rearrangement uses TRBV5-1 and TRBJ2-3, with TRBD2 as a possible D gene (5 bases). The germline V and J ends were trimmed by 0 bases and 1 base, with 9 bases remaining between them. This CDR3 is built from 15 residues. CDR1 and CDR2 from the germline V gene are SGHRS and YFSETQ. The CDR3 DNA sequence: TGCGCCAGCAGCTTGGACGGGGTAGGCACAGATACGCAGTATTTT. Amino acids: CASSLDGVGTDTQYF.

V usage is TRBV21-1 and J usage is TRBJ2-5; the table's D gene call, TRBD1, was not cross checked with the DNA. TRBV21-1 is designated a pseudogene. The CDR3 has 16 amino acids. The CDR3 region has the DNA TGTGCCAGCAAGAGAGTCAGGGGAGATACACAAGAGACCCAGTACTTC. Its translation is CASKRVRGDTQETQYF.